A single sample is the source of the 19 T cell receptor beta chains below, sequenced in a study of early T cells in non-severe SARS-CoV-2 infection. TCRdb used MiXCR to reprocess the 5' RACE reads, holding one entry per CDR3 protein. This sample has 50,000 or so distinct CDR3 sequences; 10% to 15% occur once, and the top ten carry 7.5% to 9.5%. Sequenced input: whole blood. These receptors were taken from an adult who was a healthcare worker with PCR-confirmed SARS-CoV-2 infection or an uninfected control (not recorded which).

Only a few counts were recorded for this clonotype. This chain joins TRBV4-3 and TRBJ2-1; 7 bases are a match to TRBD2. Trimming removed 2 bases from V and 0 bases from J; junction bases left unmatched: 10. The length of the CDR3 is 18 residues. The germline gives CDR1 LGHNA, CDR2 YSLEER. DNA for the CDR3: TGCGCCAGCAGCCAATCTAGGGGTCTAGCGGTCTCCTACAATGAGCAGTTCTTC. Its protein is CASSQSRGLAVSYNEQFF.

The V call is TRBV5-1, the J call TRBJ2-2; D gene uncertain. The CDR3 covers 16 residues. V shed 4 bases and J shed 0 bases, with 13 bases lying between them. CDR1 is SGHRS, CDR2 YFSETQ, per germline. The CDR3 loop is CASSLTRQTNTGELFF. The CDR3 bases are TGCGCCAGCAGCCTGACTCGGCAGACGAACACCGGGGAGCTGTTTTTT. The full variable domain, with the rest looked up from reference TRBV5-1 and TRBJ2-2, is KAGVTQTPRYLIKTRGQQVTLSCSPISGHRSVSWYQQTPGQGLQFLFEYFSETQRNKGNFPGRFSGRQFSNSRSEMNVSTLELGDSALYLCASSLTRQTNTGELFFGEGSRLTVL.

CDR3 DNA: TGCAGCGTGTCCCAGGGAAACACTGAAGCTTTCTTT. Protein sequence: CSVSQGNTEAFF. The chain is built from TRBV29-1 and TRBJ1-1; TRBD1 is a possible D gene (5 bases). Trimming removed 6 bases at V and 2 bases at J, with 10 bases between. The CDR3 covers 12 residues. From germline, CDR1 is SQVTM and CDR2 ANQGSEA.

This clonotype came up many times. This sequence joins TRBV20-1 and TRBJ2-3; TRBD2 matches at 12 bases. The CDR3 is made up of 18 amino acids. The V segment lost 2 bases and the J segment 2 bases; nucleotides outside the gene matches: 11. Germline lookup yields CDR1 DFQATT and CDR2 SNEGSKA (reference sequence). The CDR3 reads CSARKVGLAGINTDTQYF. The CDR3 DNA reads as TGCAGTGCTAGAAAAGTCGGACTAGCGGGGATTAACACAGATACGCAGTATTTT.

This clonotype was counted ten times or more. This rearrangement joins TRBV28 to TRBJ2-7; 9 positions match TRBD2. Germline V gene sequence: CDR1 MDHEN, CDR2 SYDVKM. CDR3 length equals 15 residues. J was trimmed by 4 bases and V by 7 bases; bases with no gene match: 11. CDR3: CASKTPGLASYEQYF. The CDR3, as DNA: TGTGCCAGCAAAACCCCCGGACTAGCGTCGTACGAGCAGTACTTC.

Many counts were recorded for this clonotype. The J gene is TRBJ2-2, the V gene TRBV6-6; D is unresolved. The germline CDR1 and CDR2 sequences are MNHNY and SVGAGI (reference sequence). With 0 bases removed from V and 3 bases from J, the gap between germline ends came to 11 bases. CDR3 length: 16 amino acids. CDR3 coding DNA: TGTGCCAGCAGTTACTCGAGTGGCTTGTACACCGGGGAGCTGTTTTTT. Translation: CASSYSSGLYTGELFF.

This clonotype was seen a few times. V gene TRBV3-1 combines with J gene TRBJ2-5, with D unresolved. Deletions cut 3 bases from V and 7 bases from J, with 3 bases between. From germline, CDR1 is LGHDT and CDR2 YNNKEL (reference sequence). This CDR3 comprises 10 residues. CDR3 protein: CASSQGTQYF. DNA for the CDR3: TGTGCCAGCAGCCAGGGGACCCAGTACTTC.

This clonotype was seen a few times. This chain connects TRBV11-2 to TRBJ1-4, with D possibly being TRBD1 (6 bases). The CDR3 has 15 residues. Germline V gene sequence: CDR1 SGHAT, CDR2 FQNNGV. The V end was cut by 5 bases, the J end by 0 bases, with 10 bases between. In DNA form, the CDR3 reads TGTGCCAGCAGCACAGGACAGACAACTAATGAAAAACTGTTTTTT. This codes for CASSTGQTTNEKLFF.

This clonotype was detected many times. The gene calls are TRBV6-1 and TRBJ2-1; the D gene could be TRBD1 or TRBD2 (5 bases each). V lost 1 base, J lost 9 bases, and 13 bases lay in between. CDR1 and CDR2 from the germline V gene are MNHNS and SASEGT. This CDR3 region has 14 residues. CDR3 protein: CASSEVRDGSEQFF. Written as DNA, the CDR3 is TGTGCCAGCAGTGAAGTCAGGGACGGTAGTGAGCAGTTCTTC.

This chain connects TRBV7-9 to TRBJ1-1; possibly TRBD1 for D (5 bases). The CDR3 contains 12 residues. Trimming shortened V by 6 bases and J by 2 bases, and 7 bases separated the two germline ends. The germline CDR1 and CDR2 sequences are SEHNR and FQNEAQ (reference sequence). CDR3 in DNA: TGTGCCAGCAGGCAGGGAAACACTGAAGCTTTCTTT. Encoded protein: CASRQGNTEAFF.

This clonotype was seen only a few times. V gene TRBV6-6 combines with J gene TRBJ2-1; 13 bases are a match to TRBD2. The CDR3 totals 17 residues. V lost 7 bases, J lost 3 bases, and 9 bases stayed unmatched. The V gene's germline CDR1 is MNHNY and CDR2 SVGAGI (reference sequence). The CDR3 nucleotides are TGTGCCAGCATATTTGATGGACTAGCGGGAGTCTACAATGAGCAGTTCTTC. Its translation: CASIFDGLAGVYNEQFF.

The V call is TRBV6-1, the J call TRBJ1-2, with no clear D. In germline, CDR1 is MNHNS, CDR2 SASEGT. The CDR3 runs 14 residues. Deletions cut 0 bases from V and 0 bases from J, with 5 bases between. Here the CDR3 DNA reads TGTGCCAGCAGTGAAGCATCTGCTAACTATGGCTACACCTTC. Encoded protein: CASSEASANYGYTF.

This clonotype came up many times. The rearrangement joins TRBV5-4 to TRBJ2-7; 8 bases map to TRBD2. After removal of 4 bases from V and 5 bases from J, the junction contained 11 bases not matched to a gene. The CDR3 is 15 residues long. From germline, CDR1 is SGHNT and CDR2 YYREEE (reference sequence). The CDR3 reads CASSIPGTSRNEQYF. Written as DNA, the CDR3 is TGTGCCAGCAGCATTCCCGGGACTAGTAGGAACGAGCAGTACTTC.

The chain combines TRBV13 with TRBJ1-1, with D perhaps TRBD1 (5 bases). This CDR3 is 17 amino acids long. Trimming took off 2 bases at V and 2 bases at J, with 18 bases between the two ends. Germline assignment: CDR1 PRHDT and CDR2 FYEKMQ (reference sequence). The CDR3 nucleotides read TGTGCCAGCAGCTTACGAGGGATCGTGGGGCTCAACACTGAAGCTTTCTTT. Encoded protein: CASSLRGIVGLNTEAFF.

Of note for this clonotype: A read error is possible here, since a much larger clone lies one base away. The chain uses TRBV6-2 or TRBV6-3 and TRBJ1-1; D is unclear. V lost 0 bases to trimming and J lost 5 bases, with 16 bases between them. The CDR3 sequence is 16 residues long. The germline CDR1 and CDR2 sequences are MNHEY and SVGEGT. This CDR3 is CASSYSRPQVVTEAFF. In nucleotides, the CDR3 is TGTGCCAGCAGTTACTCTCGACCTCAAGTGGTAACTGAAGCTTTCTTT.

This clonotype was observed many times. The gene calls are TRBV4-3 and TRBJ2-1; D call uncertain. The V end lost 4 bases, the J end lost 6 bases, and 10 bases lay between the germline ends. The CDR3 loop spans 13 amino acids. CDR1 LGHNA and CDR2 YSLEER come from the germline V gene. This chain's CDR3 is CASSLDTRNEQFF. CDR3 nucleotide sequence: TGCGCCAGCAGCCTCGACACCCGCAATGAGCAGTTCTTC.

This clonotype occurred many times. The chain recombines TRBV4-3 with TRBJ2-4, with 7 bases identical to TRBD1. The germline gives CDR1 LGHNA, CDR2 YSLEER. The CDR3 extends over 16 amino acids. V gave up 0 bases and J gave up 1 base; unmatched junction bases: 3. The chain's CDR3 is CASSQDSQGAKNIQYF. The CDR3 DNA reads TGCGCCAGCAGCCAAGATTCACAGGGGGCCAAAAACATTCAGTACTTC.

This chain joins TRBV13 and TRBJ2-7; weak D call: TRBD1 (6 bases). Germline assignment: CDR1 PRHDT and CDR2 FYEKMQ (reference sequence). Trimming took off 2 bases at V and 0 bases at J, with 11 bases between the two ends. The CDR3 sequence is 15 residues long. The CDR3 bases are TGTGCCAGCAGCTTACGACAGGAGAGCTCCTACGAGCAGTACTTC. It codes for CASSLRQESSYEQYF.

The chain couples TRBV6-2 or TRBV6-3 to TRBJ1-2; D possibly corresponds to TRBD1 (6 bases). The CDR3 is 14 amino acids. V dropped 0 bases and J dropped 4 bases, with 9 bases sitting between them. Germline V lookup: CDR1 MNHEY, CDR2 SVGEGT. The CDR3 DNA reads TGTGCCAGCAGTTACTCGCCGGACAGCTATGGCTACACCTTC. Protein product: CASSYSPDSYGYTF.